This T cell receptor (beta chain) was profiled in a study of CD8+ T cells in alopecia areata. The CDR3 is 15 residues long. CDR1 and CDR2 (germline): SGHVS, FNYEAQ. With 0 bases removed from V and 10 bases from J, the gap between germline ends came to 16 bases. Extraction and reverse transcription of RNA yielded cDNA as the sequencing template. The table came from immunoSEQ multiplex PCR; TCRdb's copy has only in-frame clones and leaves some out. The table lists 10,000 to 15,000 clones, around 63% of them singletons. Treatment described: oral pan-JAK inhibitor, 5-10 mg twice daily. It was from alopecia areata patients that lesional scalp punch biopsies and peripheral blood were collected.

The rearrangement uses TRBV7-6 and TRBJ2-1, with a tentative D call TRBD2 (6 bases). The receptor was derived from a human donor with alopecia areata. This specimen consisted of skin, obtained at week 4, from a patient treated with tofacitinib. CDR3: CASSLAEGLGREQFF. CDR3 nucleotides: TGTGCCAGCAGCTTAGCGGAGGGGTTGGGAAGGGAGCAGTTCTTC.